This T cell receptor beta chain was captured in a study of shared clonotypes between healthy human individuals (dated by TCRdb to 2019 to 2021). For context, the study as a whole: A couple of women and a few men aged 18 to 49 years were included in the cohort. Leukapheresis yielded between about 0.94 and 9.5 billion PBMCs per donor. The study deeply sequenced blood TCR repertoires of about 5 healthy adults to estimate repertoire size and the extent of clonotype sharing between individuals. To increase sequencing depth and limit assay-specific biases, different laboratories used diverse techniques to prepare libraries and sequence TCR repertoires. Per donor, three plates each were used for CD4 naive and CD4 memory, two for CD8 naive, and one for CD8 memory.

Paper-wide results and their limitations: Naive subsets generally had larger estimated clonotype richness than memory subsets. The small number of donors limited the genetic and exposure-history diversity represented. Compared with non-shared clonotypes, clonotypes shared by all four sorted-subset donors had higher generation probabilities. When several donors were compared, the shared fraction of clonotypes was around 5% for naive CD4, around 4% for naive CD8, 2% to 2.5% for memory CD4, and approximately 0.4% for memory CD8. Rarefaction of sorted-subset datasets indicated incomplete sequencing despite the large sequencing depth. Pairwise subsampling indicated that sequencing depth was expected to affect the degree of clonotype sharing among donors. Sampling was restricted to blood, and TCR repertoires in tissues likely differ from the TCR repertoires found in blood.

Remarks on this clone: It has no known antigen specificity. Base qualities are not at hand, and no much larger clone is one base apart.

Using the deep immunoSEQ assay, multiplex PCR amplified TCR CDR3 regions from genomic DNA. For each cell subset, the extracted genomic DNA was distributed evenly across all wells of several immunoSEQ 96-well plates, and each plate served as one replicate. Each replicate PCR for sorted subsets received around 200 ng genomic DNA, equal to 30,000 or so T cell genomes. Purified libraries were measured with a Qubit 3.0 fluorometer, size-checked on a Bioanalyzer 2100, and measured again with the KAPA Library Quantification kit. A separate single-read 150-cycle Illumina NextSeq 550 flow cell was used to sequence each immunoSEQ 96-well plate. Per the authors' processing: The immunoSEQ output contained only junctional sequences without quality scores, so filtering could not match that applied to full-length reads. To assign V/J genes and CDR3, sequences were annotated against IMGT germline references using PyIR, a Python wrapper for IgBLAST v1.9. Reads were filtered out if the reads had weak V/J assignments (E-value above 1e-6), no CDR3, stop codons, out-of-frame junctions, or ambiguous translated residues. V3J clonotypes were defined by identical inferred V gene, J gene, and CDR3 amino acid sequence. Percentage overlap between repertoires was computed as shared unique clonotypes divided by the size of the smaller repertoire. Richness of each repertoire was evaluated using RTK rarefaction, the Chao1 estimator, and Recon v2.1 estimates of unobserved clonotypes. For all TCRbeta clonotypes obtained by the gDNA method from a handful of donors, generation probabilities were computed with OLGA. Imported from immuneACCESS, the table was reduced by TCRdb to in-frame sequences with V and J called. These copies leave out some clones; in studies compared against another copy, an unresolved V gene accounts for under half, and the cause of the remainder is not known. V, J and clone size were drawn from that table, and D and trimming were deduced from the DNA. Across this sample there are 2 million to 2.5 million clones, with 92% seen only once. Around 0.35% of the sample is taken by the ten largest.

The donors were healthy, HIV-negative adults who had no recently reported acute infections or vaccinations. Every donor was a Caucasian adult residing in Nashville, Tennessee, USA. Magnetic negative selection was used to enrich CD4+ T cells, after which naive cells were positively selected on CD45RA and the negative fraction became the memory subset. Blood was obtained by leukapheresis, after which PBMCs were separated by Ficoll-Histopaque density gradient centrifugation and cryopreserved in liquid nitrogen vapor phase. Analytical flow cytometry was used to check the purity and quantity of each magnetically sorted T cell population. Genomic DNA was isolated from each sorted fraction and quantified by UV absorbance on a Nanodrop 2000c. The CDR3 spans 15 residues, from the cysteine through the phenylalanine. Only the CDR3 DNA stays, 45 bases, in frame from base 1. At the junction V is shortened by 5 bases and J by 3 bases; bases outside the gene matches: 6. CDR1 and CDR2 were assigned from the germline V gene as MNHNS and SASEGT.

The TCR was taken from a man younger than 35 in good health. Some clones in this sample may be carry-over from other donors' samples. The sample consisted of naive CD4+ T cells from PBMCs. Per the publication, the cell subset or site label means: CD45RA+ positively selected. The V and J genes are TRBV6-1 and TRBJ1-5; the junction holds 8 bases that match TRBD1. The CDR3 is CASSLQGEANQPQHF. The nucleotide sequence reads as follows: TGTGCCAGCAGTCTACAGGGGGAGGCCAATCAGCCCCAGCATTTT.